These 20 T cell receptor beta chains were sequenced from one sample in a study of T cells in Graves' hyperthyroidism and ophthalmopathy. Regions amplified from RNA transcripts were the TCR beta CDR3 regions. First-round RT-PCR with HTBI primers amplified the TCR CDR3 region. TCRdb used MiXCR to reprocess the multiplex PCR reads, holding one entry per CDR3 protein. The sample shows approximately 210,000 distinct CDR3 sequences, roughly 17% of them seen only once. Sequenced material: blood. The receptors derive from a man aged 50 to 59 with Graves' hyperthyroidism.

This clonotype was detected ten times or more. The chain combines TRBV27 with TRBJ2-3; D ambiguous. Between the trimmed V and J ends, which lost 0 bases and 6 bases, there was a span of 13 bases. Germline V gives CDR1 MNHEY, CDR2 SMNVEV (reference sequence). The length of the CDR3 is 15 residues. The CDR3 loop reads CASSLSSRRADTQYF. The CDR3 coding sequence is TGTGCCAGCAGTTTATCGTCTAGACGGGCCGATACGCAGTATTTT.

The chain is built from TRBV5-1 and TRBJ2-7; no clear D gene. Germline CDR1 reads SGHRS; CDR2 reads YFSETQ. CDR3 length equals 15 residues. V lost 0 bases, J lost 5 bases, and 15 bases lay in between. CDR3 in DNA: TGCGCCAGCAGCTTGGTAGGGTTTGGTTCGAACGAGCAGTACTTC. It yields the protein CASSLVGFGSNEQYF.

Ten or more counts support this clonotype. This sequence joins TRBV7-8 and TRBJ2-5, with D perhaps TRBD2 (6 bases). V was shortened by 6 bases and J by 1 base, with 15 bases between the two germline ends. This CDR3 is 15 amino acids long. Germline lookup yields CDR1 SGHVS and CDR2 FQNEAQ. The CDR3 is CASRNGRQLQETQYF. CDR3 DNA sequence: TGTGCCAGCAGAAATGGGAGGCAGCTCCAAGAGACCCAGTACTTC.

This clonotype was seen only a few times. The CDR3 DNA is TGTGCCAGCAGTCCACTAGCGGGAGCTTTATCAGATACGCAGTATTTT. This encodes CASSPLAGALSDTQYF. V usage is TRBV7-2 and J usage is TRBJ2-3, with 11 bases fitting TRBD2. Germline V gene data show CDR1 as SGHTA and CDR2 as FQGNSA. This CDR3 comprises 16 residues. V gave up 6 bases and J gave up 4 bases; unmatched junction bases: 9.

This clonotype was picked up many times. This chain links TRBV2 with TRBJ1-4, with 7 positions matching TRBD1. V was pared by 7 bases and J by 7 bases, with 12 bases of the junction left unmatched. This CDR3 contains 15 residues. The germline V gene encodes CDR1 SNHLY and CDR2 FYNNEI. The CDR3 DNA reads TGTGCCAGCAACCCAACGACAGGGAGTGTTGAAAAACTGTTTTTT. This gives the protein CASNPTTGSVEKLFF. Looking up the rest from reference TRBV2 and TRBJ1-4 gives the full variable domain: EPEVTQTPSHQVTQMGQEVILRCVPISNHLYFYWYRQILGQKVEFLVSFYNNEISEKSEIFDDQFSVERPDGSNFTLKIRSTKLEDSAMYFCASNPTTGSVEKLFFGSGTQLSVL.

This clonotype was detected a few times. The chain combines TRBV19 with TRBJ2-3; D possibly corresponds to TRBD1 (5 bases). Trimming took off 7 bases at V and 2 bases at J, with 19 bases between the two ends. The germline V gene has CDR1 LNHDA and CDR2 SQIVND (reference sequence). The CDR3 contains 16 residues. The CDR3 DNA reads as TGTGCCAGTAAAAAACACCAGGGCAAGTTCACAGATACGCAGTATTTT. It is translated as CASKKHQGKFTDTQYF.

This clonotype was detected only a few times. CDR3 bases: TGTGCCAGCAGCCCTCGGGGGGCTGAGAACACTGAAGCTTTCTTT. This translates into CASSPRGAENTEAFF. V is TRBV28 and J is TRBJ1-1; D might be TRBD1 (6 bases). The CDR3 contains 15 residues. From germline, CDR1 is MDHEN and CDR2 SYDVKM. V gave up 6 bases and J gave up 1 base, with 15 bases separating them.

The chain uses TRBV6-2 or TRBV6-3 and TRBJ1-2; 9 bases map to TRBD1. The CDR3 sequence is 14 residues long. Trimming took 7 bases from V and 4 from J; bases not matched to a gene: 7. Germline assignment: CDR1 MNHEY and CDR2 SVGEGT. The chain's CDR3 is CASNPGQGPYGYTF. CDR3 nucleotides: TGTGCCAGCAATCCGGGACAGGGACCCTATGGCTACACCTTC.

A remark on this clonotype: A read error may be the cause here, since a much bigger clone is one base away. The chain uses TRBV6-1 and TRBJ2-5, with a weak D call TRBD2 (6 bases). The germline V gene has CDR1 MNHNS and CDR2 SASEGT. The CDR3 spans 17 residues. This CDR3 is CASSPGDSGALQETQCF. The CDR3 nucleotides read TGTGCCAGCAGCCCTGGGGATAGCGGAGCCCTCCAAGAGACCCAGTGCTTC.

This clonotype was recorded at least ten times. This chain connects TRBV6-2 or TRBV6-3 to TRBJ2-2; D unresolved. The CDR3 runs 14 residues. Looked up from germline, CDR1 is MNHEY and CDR2 is SVGEGT. The germline V and J ends were trimmed by 7 bases and 4 bases, with 13 bases remaining between them. CDR3 DNA sequence: TGTGCCAGCACCAGAAGCGTCGTCACCGGGGAGCTGTTTTTT. This encodes CASTRSVVTGELFF.

This clonotype showed up many times. V and J are TRBV5-1 and TRBJ2-2; D is perhaps TRBD2 (6 bases). The germline V gene has CDR1 SGHRS and CDR2 YFSETQ. This CDR3 contains 14 residues. The V end lost 4 bases, the J end lost 2 bases, and 9 bases lay between the germline ends. The CDR3 here is CASSPTSNTGELFF. Written as DNA, the CDR3 is TGCGCCAGCAGCCCCACTAGCAACACCGGGGAGCTGTTTTTT.

The chain uses TRBV20-1 and TRBJ1-1; 9 bases line up with TRBD1. The V gene's germline CDR1 is DFQATT and CDR2 SNEGSKA (reference sequence). The trim removed 0 bases at V and 5 bases at J, leaving 13 bases unmatched. CDR3 size: 17 residues. The DNA for the CDR3 is TGCAGTGCTAGAGATCCCCGGACAGGGGCCGGCCGAACTGAAGCTTTCTTT. Translated, it gives CSARDPRTGAGRTEAFF.

This clonotype was counted ten times or more. The chain has TRBV12-3 or TRBV12-4 and TRBJ2-3, with no clear D. The CDR3 loop spans 13 amino acids. Trimming took off 3 bases at V and 6 bases at J, with 10 bases between the two ends. CDR3 nucleotide sequence: TGTGCCAGCAGTTTTTTCGGGCTCGATACGCAGTATTTT. Translating gives CASSFFGLDTQYF.

This clonotype was seen only a few times. The CDR3 bases are TGTGCCAGTACAAGCCGACAGGGGGGCAACTATGGCTACACCTTC. Encoded protein: CASTSRQGGNYGYTF. V and J are TRBV19 and TRBJ1-2; 9 nucleotides match TRBD1. V dropped 7 bases and J dropped 2; count of bases not matched to a gene: 8. This CDR3 has 15 residues. Germline V gives CDR1 LNHDA, CDR2 SQIVND (reference sequence).

This clonotype appeared a few times. This sequence joins TRBV6-1 and TRBJ1-1; no firm D call. Germline CDR1 is MNHNS and CDR2 is SASEGT. V dropped 4 bases and J dropped 6 bases, with 12 bases sitting between them. The CDR3 runs 13 residues. CDR3 region: CASSAEAGAEAFF. DNA for the CDR3: TGTGCCAGCAGTGCGGAGGCAGGCGCTGAAGCTTTCTTT.

This clonotype has at least ten counts. The V and J genes are TRBV28 and TRBJ2-7; the D call may be TRBD1 or TRBD2 (5 bases each). Germline loops: CDR1 MDHEN, CDR2 SYDVKM. Trimming removed 6 bases at V and 2 bases at J, with 17 bases between. This CDR3 comprises 15 residues. The CDR3 coding sequence is TGTGCCAGCAGGCTCCGGGACGGAGACACCTACGAGCAGTACTTC. This translates into CASRLRDGDTYEQYF.

Regarding this clonotype: A much larger clonotype is one base distant, so this may be a read error. The chain has TRBV3-1 and TRBJ2-1; D unresolved. The CDR3 runs to 15 residues. Germline V lookup: CDR1 LGHDT, CDR2 YNNKEL (reference sequence). As DNA, the CDR3 is TGTGCCAGCAGCCGTGACCCCACCTCCTACAATGAGCAGCTCTTC. Translated: CASSRDPTSYNEQLF.

The table lists this clonotype with many counts. The V call is TRBV28, the J call TRBJ2-1; 8 nucleotides agree with TRBD2. Trimming took 4 bases from V and 5 from J; bases not matched to a gene: 4. The CDR3 sequence is 14 residues long. CDR1 and CDR2 from the germline V gene are MDHEN and SYDVKM. For the CDR3, the DNA is TGTGCCAGCAGTTCTATTAGCGGGAACAATGAGCAGTTCTTC. As protein: CASSSISGNNEQFF.

The chain couples TRBV20-1 to TRBJ2-1; the match to TRBD2 covers 11 bases. The junction had 7 bases not matched to a gene; V was cut back by 0 bases and J by 0 bases. CDR1 and CDR2 (germline): DFQATT, SNEGSKA (reference sequence). The length of the CDR3 is 18 residues. CDR3 sequence: CSARESASGRLSYNEQFF. The CDR3 DNA follows: TGCAGTGCTAGAGAGTCTGCTAGCGGGAGGCTCTCCTACAATGAGCAGTTCTTC.

As to this clonotype: At one end, the junction sequence differs from germline, possibly due to a read error. V is TRBV28 and J is TRBJ1-5, with D unresolved. This CDR3 has 12 amino acids. Per the germline V gene, CDR1 is MDHEN and CDR2 is SYDVKM. CDR3 loop: CPSSFGNQPQHF. The CDR3, as DNA: TGTCCCAGCAGTTTTGGGAATCAGCCCCAGCATTTT.